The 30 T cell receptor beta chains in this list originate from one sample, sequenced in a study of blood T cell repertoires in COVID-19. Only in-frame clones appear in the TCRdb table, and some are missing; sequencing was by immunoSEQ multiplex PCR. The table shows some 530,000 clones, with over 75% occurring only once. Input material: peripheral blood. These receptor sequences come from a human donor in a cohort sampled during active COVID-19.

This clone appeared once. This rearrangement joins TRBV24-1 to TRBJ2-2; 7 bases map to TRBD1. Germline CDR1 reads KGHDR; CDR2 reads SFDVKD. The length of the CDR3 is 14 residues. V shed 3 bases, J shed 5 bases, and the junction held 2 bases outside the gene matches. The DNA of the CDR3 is TGTGCCACCAGTGATAGGGGGCTGACCGGGGAGCTGTTTTTT. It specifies CATSDRGLTGELFF.

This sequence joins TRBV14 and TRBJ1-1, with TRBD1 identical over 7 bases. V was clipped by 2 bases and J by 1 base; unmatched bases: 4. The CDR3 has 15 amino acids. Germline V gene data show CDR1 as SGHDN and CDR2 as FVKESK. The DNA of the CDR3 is TGTGCCAGCAGCCAAAGACAGGGAAGGAACACTGAAGCTTTCTTT. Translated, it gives CASSQRQGRNTEAFF.

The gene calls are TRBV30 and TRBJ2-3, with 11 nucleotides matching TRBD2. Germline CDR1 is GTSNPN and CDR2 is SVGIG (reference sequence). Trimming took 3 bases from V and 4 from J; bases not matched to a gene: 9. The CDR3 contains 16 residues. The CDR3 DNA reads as TGTGCCTGGAGCCGAACTAGCGGGAGAATCGCAGATACGCAGTATTTT. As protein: CAWSRTSGRIADTQYF.

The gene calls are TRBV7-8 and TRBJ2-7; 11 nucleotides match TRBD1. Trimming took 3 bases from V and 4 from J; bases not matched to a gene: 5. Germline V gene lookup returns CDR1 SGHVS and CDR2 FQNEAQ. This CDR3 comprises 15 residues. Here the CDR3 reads CASSFPGQGVYEQYF. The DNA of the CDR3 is TGTGCCAGCAGCTTCCCGGGACAGGGGGTTTACGAGCAGTACTTC.

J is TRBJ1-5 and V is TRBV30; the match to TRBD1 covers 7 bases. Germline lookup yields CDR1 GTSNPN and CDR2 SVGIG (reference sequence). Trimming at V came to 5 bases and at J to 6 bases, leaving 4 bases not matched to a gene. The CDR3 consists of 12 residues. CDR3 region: CAWDREGQPQHF. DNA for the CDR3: TGTGCCTGGGACAGGGAAGGTCAGCCCCAGCATTTT.

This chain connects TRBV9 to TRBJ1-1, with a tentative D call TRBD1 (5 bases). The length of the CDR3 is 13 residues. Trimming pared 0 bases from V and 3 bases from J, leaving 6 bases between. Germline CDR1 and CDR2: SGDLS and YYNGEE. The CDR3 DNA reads TGTGCCAGCAGCGTAGCAGGGTACACTGAAGCTTTCTTT. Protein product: CASSVAGYTEAFF.

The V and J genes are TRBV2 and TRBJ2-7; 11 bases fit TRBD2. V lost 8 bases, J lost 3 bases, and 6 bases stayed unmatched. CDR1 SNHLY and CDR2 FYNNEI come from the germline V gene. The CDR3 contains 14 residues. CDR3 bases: TGTGCCAGCGTTCCGACTAGCGGGATCTACGAGCAGTACTTC. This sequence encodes CASVPTSGIYEQYF.

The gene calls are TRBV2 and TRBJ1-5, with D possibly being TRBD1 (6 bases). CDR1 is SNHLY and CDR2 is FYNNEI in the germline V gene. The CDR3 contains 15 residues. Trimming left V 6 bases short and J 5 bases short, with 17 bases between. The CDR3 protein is CASRDLGTSDQPQHF. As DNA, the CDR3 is TGTGCCAGCAGAGACCTCGGGACATCAGATCAGCCCCAGCATTTT.

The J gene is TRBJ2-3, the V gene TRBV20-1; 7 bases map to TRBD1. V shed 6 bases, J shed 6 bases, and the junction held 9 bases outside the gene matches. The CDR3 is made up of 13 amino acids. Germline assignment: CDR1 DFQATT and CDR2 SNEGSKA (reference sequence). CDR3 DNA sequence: TGCAGTGCCAGTAAAGGGGGCCTGGATACGCAGTATTTT. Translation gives CSASKGGLDTQYF.

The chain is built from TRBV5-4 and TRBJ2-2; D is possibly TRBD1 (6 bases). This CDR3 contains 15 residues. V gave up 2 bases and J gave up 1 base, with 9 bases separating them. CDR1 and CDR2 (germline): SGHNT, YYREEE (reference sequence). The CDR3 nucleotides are TGTGCCAGCAGCTTAAACAGGGAGAACACCGGGGAGCTGTTTTTT. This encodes CASSLNRENTGELFF.

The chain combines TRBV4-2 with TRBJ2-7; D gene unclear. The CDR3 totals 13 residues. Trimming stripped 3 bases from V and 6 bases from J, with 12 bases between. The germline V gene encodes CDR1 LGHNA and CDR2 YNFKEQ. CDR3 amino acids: CASSQSSHGEQYF. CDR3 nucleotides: TGTGCCAGCAGCCAGTCTAGTCACGGCGAGCAGTACTTC.

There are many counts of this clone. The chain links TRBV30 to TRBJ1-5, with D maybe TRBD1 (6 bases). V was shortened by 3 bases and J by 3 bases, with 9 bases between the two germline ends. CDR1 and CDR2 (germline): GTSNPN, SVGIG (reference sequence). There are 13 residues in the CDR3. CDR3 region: CAWSQGFNQPQHF. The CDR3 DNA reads TGTGCCTGGAGCCAGGGGTTCAATCAGCCCCAGCATTTT.

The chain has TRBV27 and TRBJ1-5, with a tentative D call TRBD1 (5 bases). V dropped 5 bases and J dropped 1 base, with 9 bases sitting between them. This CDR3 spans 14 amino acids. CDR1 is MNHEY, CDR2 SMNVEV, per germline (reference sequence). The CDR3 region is CASSPRQSNQPQHF. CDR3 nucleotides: TGTGCCAGCAGTCCCCGACAGAGCAATCAGCCCCAGCATTTT.

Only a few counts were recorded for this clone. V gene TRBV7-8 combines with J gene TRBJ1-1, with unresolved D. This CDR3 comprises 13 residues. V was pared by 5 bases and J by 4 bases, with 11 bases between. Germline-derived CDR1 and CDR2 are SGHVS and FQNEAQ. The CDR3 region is CASSRTGRTEAFF. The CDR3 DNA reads TGTGCCAGCAGCCGGACGGGTCGCACTGAAGCTTTCTTT.

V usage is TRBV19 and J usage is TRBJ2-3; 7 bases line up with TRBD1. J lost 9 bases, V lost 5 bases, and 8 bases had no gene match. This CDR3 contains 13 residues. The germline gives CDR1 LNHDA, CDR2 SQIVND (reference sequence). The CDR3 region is CASSQNLQGTQYF. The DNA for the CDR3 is TGTGCCAGTAGTCAAAACTTACAGGGGACGCAGTATTTT.

This CDR3 is CASSSPSAGGSAFF. The CDR3 nucleotides read TGCGCCAGCAGTTCCCCGTCCGCCGGCGGGAGTGCGTTCTTC. The genes are TRBV5-1 and TRBJ2-1, with TRBD2 matching 7 bases. Per germline, CDR1 SGHRS and CDR2 YFSETQ. This CDR3 region has 14 residues. The junction had 17 bases not matched to a gene; V was cut back by 5 bases and J by 15 bases.

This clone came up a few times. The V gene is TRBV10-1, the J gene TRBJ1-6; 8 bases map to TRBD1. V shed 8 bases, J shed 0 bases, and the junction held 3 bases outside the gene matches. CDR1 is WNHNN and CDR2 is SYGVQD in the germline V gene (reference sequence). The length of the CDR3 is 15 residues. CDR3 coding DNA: TGCGCCAGCCACGACAGGGGCTCCTATAATTCACCCCTCCACTTT. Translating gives CASHDRGSYNSPLHF.

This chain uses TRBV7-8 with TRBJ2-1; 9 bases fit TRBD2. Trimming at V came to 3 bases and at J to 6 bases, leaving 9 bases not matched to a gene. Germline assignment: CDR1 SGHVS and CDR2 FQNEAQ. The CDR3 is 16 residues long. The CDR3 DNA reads TGTGCCAGCAGCTTTGGCGGGGGGGCTCCTGGCAATGAGCAGTTCTTC. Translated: CASSFGGGAPGNEQFF.

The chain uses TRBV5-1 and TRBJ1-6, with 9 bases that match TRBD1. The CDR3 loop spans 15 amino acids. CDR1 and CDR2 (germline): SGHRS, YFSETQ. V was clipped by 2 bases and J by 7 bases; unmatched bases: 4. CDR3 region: CASSLGTGPNSPLHF. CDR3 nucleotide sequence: TGCGCCAGCAGCTTAGGGACAGGGCCCAATTCACCCCTCCACTTT.

The CDR3 DNA reads TGTGCCAGTAGTACCCCGAACAGGGCCGGCTATGGCTACACCTTC. Its protein is CASSTPNRAGYGYTF. The chain links TRBV19 to TRBJ1-2, with D perhaps matching TRBD1 (6 bases). The CDR3 length is 15 residues. Germline lookup yields CDR1 LNHDA and CDR2 SQIVND (reference sequence). V was clipped by 4 bases and J by 4 bases, with 16 bases between them.

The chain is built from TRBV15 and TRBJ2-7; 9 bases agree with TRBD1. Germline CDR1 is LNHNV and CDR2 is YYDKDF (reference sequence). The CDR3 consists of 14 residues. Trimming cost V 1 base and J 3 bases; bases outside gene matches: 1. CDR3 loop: CATSRGGQGYEQYF. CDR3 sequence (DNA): TGTGCCACCAGCAGAGGGGGACAGGGCTACGAGCAGTACTTC.

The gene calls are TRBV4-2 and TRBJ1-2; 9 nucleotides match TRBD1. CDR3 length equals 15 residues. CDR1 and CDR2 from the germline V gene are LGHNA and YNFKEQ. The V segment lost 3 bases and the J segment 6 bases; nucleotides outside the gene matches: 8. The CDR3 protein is CASSHGPGQGDGYTF. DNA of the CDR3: TGTGCCAGCAGCCATGGACCGGGACAGGGTGATGGCTACACCTTC.

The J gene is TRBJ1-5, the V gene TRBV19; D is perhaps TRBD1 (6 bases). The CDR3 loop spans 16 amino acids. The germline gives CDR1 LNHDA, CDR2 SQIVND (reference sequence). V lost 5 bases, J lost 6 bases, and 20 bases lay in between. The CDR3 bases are TGTGCCAGTAGTTACCCAGGGGCTGCAGTGGGTCAGCCCCAGCATTTT. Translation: CASSYPGAAVGQPQHF. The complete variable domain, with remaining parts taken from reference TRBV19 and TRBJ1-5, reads DGGITQSPKYLFRKEGQNVTLSCEQNLNHDAMYWYRQDPGQGLRLIYYSQIVNDFQKGDIAEGYSVSREKKESFPLTVTSAQKNPTAFYLCASSYPGAAVGQPQHFGDGTRLSIL.

CDR3 sequence (DNA): TGTGCCAGCAGCGTCCCCGGGACTAGAGCTTTCTTT. Translation gives CASSVPGTRAFF. V gene TRBV27 combines with J gene TRBJ1-1; possibly TRBD1 for D (5 bases). CDR3 length: 12 residues. Germline CDR1 reads MNHEY; CDR2 reads SMNVEV (reference sequence). V lost 6 bases and J lost 10, with 15 bases in between.

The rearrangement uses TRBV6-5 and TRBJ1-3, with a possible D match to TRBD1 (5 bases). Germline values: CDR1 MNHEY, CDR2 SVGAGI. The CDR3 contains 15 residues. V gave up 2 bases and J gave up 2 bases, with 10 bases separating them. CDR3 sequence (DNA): TGTGCCAGCAGTTACAATCAGGGTACTGGAAACACCATATATTTT. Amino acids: CASSYNQGTGNTIYF.

DNA for the CDR3: TGTGCCAGCTCACCAATGGGGGCGATTAGCAATCAGCCCCAGCATTTT. Amino acids: CASSPMGAISNQPQHF. This chain uses TRBV18 with TRBJ1-5, with a possible D match to TRBD1 (6 bases). The CDR3 totals 16 residues. Trimming pared 2 bases from V and 0 bases from J, leaving 11 bases between. CDR1 and CDR2 (germline): KGHSH, LQKENI.

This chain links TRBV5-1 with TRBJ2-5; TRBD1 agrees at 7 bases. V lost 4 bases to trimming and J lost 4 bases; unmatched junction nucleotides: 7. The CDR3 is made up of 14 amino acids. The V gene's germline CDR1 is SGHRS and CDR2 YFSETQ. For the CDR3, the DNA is TGCGCCAGCAGCCCCCGACAGGGTGCAGAGACCCAGTACTTC. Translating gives CASSPRQGAETQYF.

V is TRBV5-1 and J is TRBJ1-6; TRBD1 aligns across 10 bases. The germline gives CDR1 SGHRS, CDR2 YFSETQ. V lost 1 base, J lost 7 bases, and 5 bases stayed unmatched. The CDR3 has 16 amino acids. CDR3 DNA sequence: TGCGCCAGCAGCTTGATTGGGACAGGGGAGAATTCACCCCTCCACTTT. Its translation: CASSLIGTGENSPLHF.

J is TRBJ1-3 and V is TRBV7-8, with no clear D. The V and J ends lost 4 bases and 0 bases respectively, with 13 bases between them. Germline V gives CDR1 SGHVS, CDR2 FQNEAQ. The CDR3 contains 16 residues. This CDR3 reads CASSWSGVSSGNTIYF. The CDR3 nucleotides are TGTGCCAGCAGCTGGTCCGGGGTCTCCTCTGGAAACACCATATATTTT.

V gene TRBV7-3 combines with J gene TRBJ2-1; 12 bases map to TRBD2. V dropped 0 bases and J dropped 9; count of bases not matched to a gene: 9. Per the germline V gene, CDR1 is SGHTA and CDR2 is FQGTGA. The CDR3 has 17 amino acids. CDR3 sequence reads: CASSLTLASGRAGEQFF. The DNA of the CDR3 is TGTGCCAGCAGCTTAACGTTGGCTAGCGGGAGGGCCGGTGAGCAGTTCTTC.